One sample yielded the 27 T cell receptor beta chains listed below, sequenced in a study of response to subunit inactivated influenza vaccine (dated by TCRdb to the late 2010s). Library prep was done by RT-PCR. The sequencer listed for this sample is Illumina HiSeq 2500. TCRdb cleaned the public reads at Q25 with fastp, built clones with MiXCR and kept in-frame beta chains. One record per CDR3 amino acid sequence lists the most common genes and DNA. The sample records hundreds of thousands of distinct CDR3 sequences, around 16% of which are singletons. Of the sample, roughly 10% is held by the ten largest clones. Sequences were derived from PBMCs from blood, sampled about 12 days after vaccination. These receptors came from a middle-aged man who received an inactivated influenza vaccine. Donor details come from another sample of the same person, matched by shared clones.

A few counts support this clonotype. This chain connects TRBV6-2 or TRBV6-3 to TRBJ2-5; 12 nucleotides match TRBD2. The V gene's germline CDR1 is MNHEY and CDR2 SVGEGT. CDR3 length: 15 amino acids. With 7 bases clipped from V and 4 bases from J, the junction kept 7 bases outside the gene matches. The CDR3 sequence is CASNQLAGGSETQYF. CDR3 DNA: TGTGCCAGCAACCAACTAGCGGGAGGCTCAGAGACCCAGTACTTC.

This clonotype has more than one count but fewer than ten. CDR3 DNA sequence: TGCAGTGCTAGTCAAAGGAGCGGGGGGCCTGAGCAGTTCTTC. Encoded protein: CSASQRSGGPEQFF. The chain recombines TRBV20-1 with TRBJ2-1; 9 bases are shared with TRBD2. Germline CDR1 and CDR2: DFQATT and SNEGSKA (reference sequence). V lost 3 bases, J lost 9 bases, and 9 bases stayed unmatched. The CDR3 totals 14 residues.

This clonotype was recorded at least ten times. The CDR3 is CSARGRGTGNLEQYF. Written as DNA, the CDR3 is TGCAGTGCTAGAGGGCGTGGGACAGGGAACCTCGAGCAGTACTTC. The rearrangement joins TRBV20-1 to TRBJ2-7; 9 positions match TRBD1. The CDR3 consists of 15 residues. From germline, CDR1 is DFQATT and CDR2 SNEGSKA (reference sequence). The ends lost 1 base at V and 6 bases at J; junction bases unmatched: 10.

This clonotype has only a few counts. The rearrangement links TRBV20-1 to TRBJ2-7; D is perhaps TRBD2 (5 bases). CDR1 is DFQATT and CDR2 is SNEGSKA in the germline V gene (reference sequence). V was shortened by 4 bases and J by 4 bases, with 8 bases between the two germline ends. This CDR3 spans 11 amino acids. In DNA, the CDR3 is TGCAGTGCTATTCGGGGTTACGAGCAGTACTTC. This encodes CSAIRGYEQYF.

This clonotype was observed many times. The chain carries TRBV6-2 or TRBV6-3 and TRBJ2-2; 9 positions agree with TRBD2. From germline, CDR1 is MNHEY and CDR2 SVGEGT. The CDR3 runs to 14 residues. The V segment lost 7 bases and the J segment 6 bases; nucleotides outside the gene matches: 6. The CDR3 protein is CASTPSGKSGELFF. CDR3 nucleotides: TGTGCCAGCACCCCTAGCGGGAAGTCCGGGGAGCTGTTTTTT.

The gene calls are TRBV12-3 or TRBV12-4 and TRBJ2-1; D unresolved. The V and J ends lost 5 bases and 7 bases respectively, with 9 bases between them. The CDR3 contains 12 residues. CDR3 residues: CASSHEWNEQFF. CDR3 nucleotide sequence: TGTGCCAGCAGTCACGAATGGAATGAGCAGTTCTTC.

The chain uses TRBV7-2 and TRBJ2-6; D remains unclear. Germline-derived CDR1 and CDR2 are SGHTA and FQGNSA. V lost 2 bases, J lost 3 bases, and 8 bases lay in between. The CDR3 has 15 amino acids. CDR3 sequence (DNA): TGTGCCAGCAGCTTAAACGGGCTTGGGGCCAACGTCCTGACTTTC. Translation: CASSLNGLGANVLTF. The whole variable domain, remainder taken from reference TRBV7-2 and TRBJ2-6, is GAGVSQSPSNKVTEKGKDVELRCDPISGHTALYWYRQSLGQGLEFLIYFQGNSAPDKSGLPSDRFSAERTGGSVSTLTIQRTQQEDSAVYLCASSLNGLGANVLTFGAGSRLTVL.

This chain joins TRBV25-1 and TRBJ1-2; D gene uncertain. This CDR3 region has 13 residues. Trimming removed 11 bases at V and 8 bases at J, with 21 bases between. Germline values: CDR1 MGHDK, CDR2 SYGVNS. As DNA, the CDR3 is TGTGCCGAGTACCCGCAGGCAGACTGGGGCTACACCTTC. As protein: CAEYPQADWGYTF.

This clonotype was picked up a small number of times. This chain uses TRBV5-1 with TRBJ2-1; TRBD1 aligns across 10 bases. The junction had 7 bases not matched to a gene; V was cut back by 4 bases and J by 6 bases. The CDR3 length is 15 residues. Germline V gene data show CDR1 as SGHRS and CDR2 as YFSETQ. The CDR3 region has the DNA TGCGCCAGCAGCGTGGACAGGGGGAAATTCAATGAGCAGTTCTTC. As protein: CASSVDRGKFNEQFF. Together with reference TRBV5-1 and TRBJ2-1, the CDR3 gives the full variable domain: KAGVTQTPRYLIKTRGQQVTLSCSPISGHRSVSWYQQTPGQGLQFLFEYFSETQRNKGNFPGRFSGRQFSNSRSEMNVSTLELGDSALYLCASSVDRGKFNEQFFGPGTRLTVL.

This clonotype was recorded a few times. V and J are TRBV28 and TRBJ2-7; a weak D match, TRBD1 (6 bases). The CDR3 extends over 12 amino acids. With 2 bases removed from V and 11 bases from J, the gap between germline ends came to 13 bases. The germline V gene has CDR1 MDHEN and CDR2 SYDVKM. The CDR3 reads CASSLIQGKKYF. The CDR3 region has the DNA TGTGCCAGCAGTTTAATCCAGGGGAAGAAGTACTTC.

The rearrangement joins TRBV28 to TRBJ2-7; D call uncertain. CDR3 size: 13 residues. Between the trimmed V and J ends, which lost 10 bases and 2 bases, there was a span of 15 bases. Germline loops: CDR1 MDHEN, CDR2 SYDVKM. CDR3 nucleotide sequence: TGTGCCATCTCGCCGTCCGGTACCTACGAGCAGTACTTC. Protein product: CAISPSGTYEQYF.

This chain's CDR3 is CAISGDTDRAGQETQYF. The CDR3 DNA reads TGTGCCATCAGTGGAGATACCGACAGGGCCGGACAAGAGACCCAGTACTTC. The genes are TRBV10-3 and TRBJ2-5, with TRBD1 matching 7 bases. The CDR3 consists of 17 residues. J gave up 2 bases and V 4 bases, and 13 bases lay outside the gene matches. Per germline, CDR1 ENHRY and CDR2 SYGVKD.

The genes are TRBV5-1 and TRBJ1-5, with 9 bases that match TRBD1. The V segment lost 4 bases and the J segment 5 bases; nucleotides outside the gene matches: 7. Germline lookup yields CDR1 SGHRS and CDR2 YFSETQ. The CDR3 is 15 residues long. The CDR3 coding sequence is TGCGCCAGCAGCCCTGGACAGGGGCCCCATCAGCCCCAGCATTTT. Protein: CASSPGQGPHQPQHF.

The genes are TRBV30 and TRBJ1-1; D ambiguous. Germline CDR1 and CDR2: GTSNPN and SVGIG (reference sequence). This CDR3 is built from 12 residues. V lost 0 bases and J 10 bases, leaving 12 bases between the germline ends. In nucleotides, the CDR3 is TGTGCCTGGAGTGTACTCGATGGGGTAGCTTTCTTT. Residues: CAWSVLDGVAFF.

The chain employs TRBV20-1 and TRBJ2-7; D gene ambiguous. This CDR3 comprises 14 residues. The V and J ends lost 0 bases and 6 bases respectively, with 15 bases between them. CDR1 and CDR2 from the germline V gene are DFQATT and SNEGSKA (reference sequence). Here the CDR3 reads CSAREAIYPFEQYF. The CDR3 DNA reads TGCAGTGCTAGAGAGGCCATCTACCCTTTCGAGCAGTACTTC.

The sample holds a few counts of this clonotype. V is TRBV20-1 and J is TRBJ2-7, with D perhaps matching TRBD1 (5 bases). V was shortened by 5 bases and J by 7 bases, with 21 bases between the two germline ends. The germline V gene encodes CDR1 DFQATT and CDR2 SNEGSKA (reference sequence). The CDR3 runs to 14 residues. CDR3 loop: CSAHTYKQETEQYF. As DNA, the CDR3 is TGCAGTGCTCATACCTACAAACAGGAGACGGAGCAGTACTTC.

In nucleotides, the CDR3 is TGTGCCAGCAGTGAGAAAACCACCCTAGTCAATGAGCAGTTCTTC. Translating it yields CASSEKTTLVNEQFF. V usage is TRBV6-2 or TRBV6-3 and J usage is TRBJ2-1, with D unclear. CDR1 and CDR2 (germline): MNHEY, SVGEGT. Trimming took off 5 bases at V and 6 bases at J, with 17 bases between the two ends. The CDR3 has 15 amino acids.

The chain employs TRBV6-4 and TRBJ2-7, with D possibly TRBD1 on 6 matching bases. Germline loops: CDR1 MRHNA, CDR2 SNTAGT. V lost 6 bases, J lost 0 bases, and 12 bases lay in between. CDR3 length: 14 residues. The CDR3 DNA reads as TGTGCCAGCAGCCACCGGGACATCTCCTACGAGCAGTACTTC. Translated, it gives CASSHRDISYEQYF.

The CDR3 coding sequence is TGTGCCAGCAGCTTGGCGGGGGGGTACCTCGGAGGGGAGCTGTTTTTT. It yields the protein CASSLAGGYLGGELFF. The genes are TRBV5-5 and TRBJ2-2; 8 bases align to TRBD2. The CDR3 sequence is 16 residues long. V lost 0 bases, J lost 8 bases, and 9 bases stayed unmatched. CDR1 and CDR2 (germline): SGHKS, YYEKEE (reference sequence). The full variable domain, rest sourced from reference TRBV5-5 and TRBJ2-2, is DAGVTQSPTHLIKTRGQQVTLRCSPISGHKSVSWYQQVLGQGPQFIFQYYEKEERGRGNFPDRFSARQFPNYSSELNVNALLLGDSALYLCASSLAGGYLGGELFFGEGSRLTVL.

This clonotype was detected a few times. CDR3 DNA: TGTGCCAGCAGCTTAGCCCGTAATGGCTACACCTTC. Residues: CASSLARNGYTF. The rearrangement links TRBV7-9 to TRBJ1-2, with D unclear. Germline CDR1 reads SEHNR; CDR2 reads FQNEAQ (reference sequence). Trimming left V 0 bases short and J 6 bases short, with 5 bases between. The CDR3 contains 12 residues.

This clonotype was seen only a few times. The chain joins TRBV27 to TRBJ1-2; possible D gene TRBD1, 5 bases. CDR3 length equals 13 residues. Germline-derived CDR1 and CDR2 are MNHEY and SMNVEV (reference sequence). The V end was cut by 3 bases, the J end by 8 bases, with 13 bases between. CDR3 region: CASSLGDMSGYTF. The CDR3 DNA sequence: TGTGCCAGCAGTTTGGGGGATATGTCGGGCTACACCTTC.

This clonotype was counted only a few times. The chain recombines TRBV4-3 with TRBJ2-4; D may be TRBD2 (5 bases). CDR1 and CDR2 (germline): LGHNA, YSLEER. The CDR3 has 13 amino acids. V was clipped by 8 bases and J by 8 bases, with 16 bases between them. CDR3 residues: CASGPAAGYIQYF. CDR3 nucleotides: TGCGCCAGCGGACCTGCCGCGGGTTACATTCAGTACTTC.

This clonotype has more than one count but fewer than ten. J is TRBJ2-5 and V is TRBV6-1; D uncertain. The CDR3 length is 15 residues. Trimming took off 4 bases at V and 1 base at J, with 13 bases between the two ends. Germline V gives CDR1 MNHNS, CDR2 SASEGT. This CDR3 is CASSADLGLQETQYF. CDR3 DNA: TGTGCCAGCAGTGCAGACTTAGGGCTCCAAGAGACCCAGTACTTC.

This clonotype appeared a few times. This chain links TRBV6-5 with TRBJ2-1; 8 bases line up with TRBD2. CDR1 and CDR2 (germline): MNHEY, SVGAGI. The CDR3 is 16 amino acids. Germline trimming cut 4 bases from V and 6 bases from J; bases unmatched to any gene: 11. This chain's CDR3 is CASSSLASGLPNEQFF. CDR3 nucleotides: TGTGCCAGCAGTTCCCTAGCTAGCGGGCTGCCCAATGAGCAGTTCTTC.

The chain couples TRBV11-2 to TRBJ1-5; 11 bases fit TRBD1. Trimming at V came to 2 bases and at J to 7 bases, leaving 16 bases not matched to a gene. The CDR3 totals 19 residues. The germline V gene has CDR1 SGHAT and CDR2 FQNNGV. The CDR3 here is CASSLYGQGAPGARQPQHF. CDR3 sequence (DNA): TGTGCCAGCAGCTTATATGGACAGGGGGCTCCCGGGGCCCGGCAGCCCCAGCATTTT.

Only a few counts were recorded for this clonotype. The rearrangement links TRBV7-8 to TRBJ2-5, with TRBD1 as a possible D gene (5 bases). The V and J ends lost 5 bases and 3 bases respectively, with 22 bases between them. Germline CDR1 and CDR2: SGHVS and FQNEAQ. This CDR3 is 17 amino acids long. The CDR3 region has the DNA TGTGCCAGCAGCGAACGTAGAGTGGGGCGGAGAAAAGAGACCCAGTACTTC. Protein: CASSERRVGRRKETQYF.

For the CDR3, the DNA is TGTGCCAGCAGCGGGGGAGGGGGATACACCGGGGAGCTGTTTTTT. Its translation: CASSGGGGYTGELFF. The chain combines TRBV12-3 or TRBV12-4 with TRBJ2-2; tentatively, D is TRBD2 (7 bases). The V end lost 6 bases, the J end lost 3 bases, and 14 bases lay between the germline ends. The CDR3 runs to 15 residues.